Listed here are 21 T cell receptor beta chains from one sample, sequenced in a study of blood T cells in healthy people across ages. Then a second PCR, running about 6 to 11 cycles, was carried out with a sample-barcoded 5' primer and a J-beta primer mix. TCRdb re-derived calls from the 5' RACE reads in MiXCR, one entry per CDR3 protein. Among about 1.5 million distinct CDR3 sequences listed, around 39% were seen once. The specimen was blood. These receptors were collected from a woman in her late teens or twenties in good health.

The genes are TRBV6-6 and TRBJ2-1; D is unresolved. With 10 bases removed from V and 6 bases from J, the gap between germline ends came to 7 bases. Germline V gene sequence: CDR1 MNHNY, CDR2 SVGAGI (reference sequence). The CDR3 is made up of 10 amino acids. The DNA of the CDR3 is TGTGCCACATACAGCAATGAGCAGTTCTTC. Protein product: CATYSNEQFF.

This chain joins TRBV2 and TRBJ2-2; 7 bases match TRBD1. CDR3 length equals 14 residues. V shed 5 bases and J 4 bases; nucleotides not matched to a gene: 4. Germline CDR1 reads SNHLY; CDR2 reads FYNNEI. The CDR3 reads CASSRTGTTGELFF. The CDR3 nucleotides are TGTGCCAGCAGTAGGACAGGAACCACCGGGGAGCTGTTTTTT. Together with reference TRBV2 and TRBJ2-2, the CDR3 gives the full variable domain: EPEVTQTPSHQVTQMGQEVILRCVPISNHLYFYWYRQILGQKVEFLVSFYNNEISEKSEIFDDQFSVERPDGSNFTLKIRSTKLEDSAMYFCASSRTGTTGELFFGEGSRLTVL.

The J gene is TRBJ2-2, the V gene TRBV7-2; 10 bases map to TRBD2. The CDR3 runs to 16 residues. V was clipped by 4 bases and J by 4 bases; unmatched bases: 6. From germline, CDR1 is SGHTA and CDR2 FQGNSA. In DNA, the CDR3 is TGTGCCAGCAGCTCCCGGACTAGCGGTTTCACCGGGGAGCTGTTTTTT. The encoded protein is CASSSRTSGFTGELFF.

The chain is built from TRBV4-1 and TRBJ2-3; 10 bases match TRBD2. With V trimmed by 0 bases and J by 0 bases, 9 bases remained unmatched. The germline CDR1 and CDR2 sequences are MGHRA and YSYEKL. This CDR3 spans 19 amino acids. The CDR3 here is CASSQERASGGPSTDTQYF. The CDR3 region has the DNA TGCGCCAGCAGCCAAGAGAGGGCTAGCGGGGGCCCTAGCACAGATACGCAGTATTTT.

The rearrangement links TRBV7-2 to TRBJ2-4, with 9 positions matching TRBD1. Gene TRBJ2-7 matches the end of the DNA better, so the J call may be wrong. The CDR3 length is 15 residues. The germline V gene has CDR1 SGHTA and CDR2 FQGNSA. The CDR3 DNA is TGTGCCAGCAGCTTAGGCGGGACAGGGTACTACGAGCAGTACTTC. Translated: CASSLGGTGYYEQYF.

The CDR3, as DNA: TGTGCCTGGAGTGTCGGGGTAGGCAATCAGCCCCAGCATTTT. It translates to CAWSVGVGNQPQHF. The chain combines TRBV30 with TRBJ1-5, with unresolved D. Germline V lookup: CDR1 GTSNPN, CDR2 SVGIG (reference sequence). The CDR3 extends over 14 amino acids. Trimming shortened V by 0 bases and J by 2 bases, and 8 bases separated the two germline ends.

This clonotype was picked up a small number of times. The CDR3 DNA reads TGCAGCGTTGAAGAGTTCGTAATTTCGGCTGGCTACACCTTC. Translation gives CSVEEFVISAGYTF. The chain combines TRBV29-1 with TRBJ1-2; D unclear. With 0 bases removed from V and 7 bases from J, the gap between germline ends came to 15 bases. The germline CDR1 and CDR2 sequences are SQVTM and ANQGSEA. The CDR3 has 14 amino acids.

This sequence joins TRBV7-2 and TRBJ2-7, with 7 bases lining up with TRBD1. The DNA end favors TRBJ2-5, so the J call may be wrong. The germline gives CDR1 SGHTA, CDR2 FQGNSA. The CDR3 is 14 amino acids. As DNA, the CDR3 is TGTGCCAGCAGGAGAGGGGGCGCAGGAGAGACCCAGTACTTC. Translating it yields CASRRGGAGETQYF.

As regards this clonotype: A much larger clonotype is one base distant, so this may be a read error. The V gene is TRBV28, the J gene TRBJ2-7; D gene ambiguous. Trimming cost V 3 bases and J 6 bases, with 21 bases left between them. This CDR3 is 16 amino acids long. Germline V gene lookup returns CDR1 MDHEN and CDR2 SYDVKM. As DNA, the CDR3 is TGTGCCAGCAGTTTCTTTACGGTTAAGGGTACGGGCGAGCAGTACTTC. This encodes CASSFFTVKGTGEQYF.

This sequence joins TRBV6-5 and TRBJ1-5, with TRBD1 as a possible D gene (5 bases). V lost 6 bases and J 4 bases, leaving 13 bases between the germline ends. CDR3 length equals 14 residues. CDR1 and CDR2 from the germline V gene are MNHEY and SVGAGI. The CDR3 sequence is CASRGPGVNQPQHF. The CDR3 DNA reads as TGTGCCAGCAGGGGACCAGGAGTAAATCAGCCCCAGCATTTT.

V usage is TRBV11-2 and J usage is TRBJ2-3; 7 bases match TRBD2. CDR3 length equals 14 residues. The ends lost 5 bases at V and 6 bases at J; junction bases unmatched: 8. The V gene's germline CDR1 is SGHAT and CDR2 FQNNGV. Here the CDR3 reads CASSAQLATDTQYF. In nucleotides, the CDR3 is TGTGCCAGCAGCGCACAACTAGCGACGGATACGCAGTATTTT.

This clonotype was seen more than once but under ten times. V and J are TRBV27 and TRBJ2-7, with a tentative D call TRBD2 (5 bases). The CDR3 contains 13 residues. Germline V gene sequence: CDR1 MNHEY, CDR2 SMNVEV (reference sequence). Trimming removed 3 bases at V and 6 bases at J, with 12 bases between. The CDR3 is CASSFGGLREQYF. In nucleotides, the CDR3 is TGTGCCAGCAGTTTCGGCGGGCTTCGCGAGCAGTACTTC.

The rearrangement links TRBV5-1 to TRBJ2-3; D is possibly TRBD2 (6 bases). V dropped 4 bases and J dropped 2 bases, with 14 bases sitting between them. The germline gives CDR1 SGHRS, CDR2 YFSETQ. The CDR3 is 15 residues long. The CDR3 DNA reads TGCGCCAGCAGCACTGCCTTAGCGGTCACAGATACGCAGTATTTT. Its protein is CASSTALAVTDTQYF. Full variable domain (outside the CDR3, taken from reference TRBV5-1 and TRBJ2-3): KAGVTQTPRYLIKTRGQQVTLSCSPISGHRSVSWYQQTPGQGLQFLFEYFSETQRNKGNFPGRFSGRQFSNSRSEMNVSTLELGDSALYLCASSTALAVTDTQYFGPGTRLTVL.

The chain is built from TRBV25-1 and TRBJ1-1; TRBD1 might be the D (5 bases). The CDR3 covers 15 residues. Germline CDR1 is MGHDK and CDR2 is SYGVNS. V was trimmed by 4 bases and J by 1 base, leaving 13 bases between them. The chain's CDR3 is CASSAGGGRNTEAFF. In DNA form, the CDR3 reads TGTGCCAGCAGTGCCGGGGGGGGTCGGAACACTGAAGCTTTCTTT.

The rearrangement joins TRBV20-1 to TRBJ1-3; 8 positions match TRBD1. CDR3 size: 15 residues. V shed 2 bases, J shed 4 bases, and the junction held 7 bases outside the gene matches. CDR1 and CDR2 from the germline V gene are DFQATT and SNEGSKA (reference sequence). The chain's CDR3 is CSARPTGARGNTIYF. In DNA, the CDR3 is TGCAGTGCTAGACCGACAGGGGCCAGGGGAAACACCATATATTTT.

The rearrangement uses TRBV12-3 or TRBV12-4 and TRBJ1-1; D is unresolved. There are 13 residues in the CDR3. The V and J ends lost 5 bases and 0 bases respectively, with 7 bases between them. CDR3 region: CASSVRMNTEAFF. CDR3 DNA: TGTGCCAGCAGTGTAAGGATGAACACTGAAGCTTTCTTT.

V usage is TRBV20-1 and J usage is TRBJ1-1; no reliable D call. Germline lookup yields CDR1 DFQATT and CDR2 SNEGSKA (reference sequence). The CDR3 contains 15 residues. The V and J ends lost 2 bases and 3 bases respectively, with 16 bases between them. The CDR3 sequence: CSARFTGRDHTEAFF. The CDR3 DNA is TGCAGTGCTAGATTCACCGGAAGAGATCACACTGAAGCTTTCTTT.

The chain employs TRBV30 and TRBJ2-1; tentatively, D is TRBD2 (6 bases). CDR1 is GTSNPN, CDR2 SVGIG, per germline (reference sequence). The CDR3 spans 13 residues. Deletions cut 0 bases from V and 11 bases from J, with 14 bases between. The CDR3 loop reads CAWSVPVSGQQFF. CDR3 nucleotides: TGTGCCTGGAGTGTACCGGTTAGCGGCCAGCAGTTCTTC. The variable domain in full, completed from reference TRBV30 and TRBJ2-1, reads SQTIHQWPATLVQPVGSPLSLECTVEGTSNPNLYWYRQAAGRGLQLLFYSVGIGQISSEVPQNLSASRPQDRQFILSSKKLLLSDSGFYLCAWSVPVSGQQFFGPGTRLTVL.

This clonotype showed up just a few times. The CDR3 spells CASSEGTGLDEQYF. The CDR3 DNA sequence: TGTGCCAGCAGTGAAGGGACAGGGTTGGATGAGCAGTACTTC. The gene calls are TRBV6-1 and TRBJ2-5; 8 positions agree with TRBD1. J lost 11 bases, V lost 1 base, and 9 bases had no gene match. The CDR3 contains 14 residues. CDR1 MNHNS and CDR2 SASEGT come from the germline V gene.

This chain links TRBV18 with TRBJ2-1; possibly TRBD1 for D (6 bases). The CDR3 has 15 amino acids. CDR1 and CDR2 from the germline V gene are KGHSH and LQKENI. V was clipped by 3 bases and J by 5 bases, with 14 bases between them. CDR3 sequence reads: CASSPGTMTNNEQFF. The CDR3 nucleotides read TGTGCCAGCTCACCCGGGACAATGACTAACAATGAGCAGTTCTTC.

The chain is built from TRBV10-2 and TRBJ1-3; D possibly corresponds to TRBD1 (6 bases). The CDR3 is made up of 16 amino acids. Germline V gene sequence: CDR1 WSHSY, CDR2 SAAADI. The ends were cut back, 5 bases at V and 4 bases at J, with 18 bases in the middle. The CDR3 protein is CASSTDRPDLGNTIYF. The CDR3 nucleotides are TGCGCCAGCAGTACCGACAGGCCGGATTTGGGAAACACCATATATTTT.